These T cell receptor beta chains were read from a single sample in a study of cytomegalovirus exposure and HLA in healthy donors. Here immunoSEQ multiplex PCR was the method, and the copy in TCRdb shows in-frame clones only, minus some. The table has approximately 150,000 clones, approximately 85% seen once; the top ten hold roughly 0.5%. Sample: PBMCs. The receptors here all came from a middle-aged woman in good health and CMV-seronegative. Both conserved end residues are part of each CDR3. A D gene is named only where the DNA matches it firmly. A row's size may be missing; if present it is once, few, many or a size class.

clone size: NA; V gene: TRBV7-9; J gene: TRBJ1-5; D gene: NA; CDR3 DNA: TGTGCCAGCAGCTTAGACGGGGACACCCAGCATTTT; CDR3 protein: CASSLDGDTQHF
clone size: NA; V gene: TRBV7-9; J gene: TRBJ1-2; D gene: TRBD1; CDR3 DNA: TGTTCCAGCAGCTTAGGGGGGACAGGCTATGGCTACACCTTC; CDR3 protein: CSSSLGGTGYGYTF
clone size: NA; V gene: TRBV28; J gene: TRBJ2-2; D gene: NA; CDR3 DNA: TGTGCCAGCAGTTTATCCTCGGCAGGGACCGGGGAGCTGTTTTTT; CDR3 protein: CASSLSSAGTGELFF
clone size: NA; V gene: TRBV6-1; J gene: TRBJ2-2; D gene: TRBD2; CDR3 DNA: TGTGCCAGCAATGGGGGAGGGTATACCGGGGAGCTGTTTTTT; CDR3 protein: CASNGGGYTGELFF
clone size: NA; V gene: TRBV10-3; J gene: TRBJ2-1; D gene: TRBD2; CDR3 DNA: TGTGCCATCAGTGCAGGACTAGCGGGATTTGATGAGCAGTTCTTC; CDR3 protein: CAISAGLAGFDEQFF
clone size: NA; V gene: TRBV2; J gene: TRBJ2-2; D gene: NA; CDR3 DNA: TGTGCCAGCCACGGGGACTACACCGGGGAGCTGTTTTTT; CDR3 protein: CASHGDYTGELFF
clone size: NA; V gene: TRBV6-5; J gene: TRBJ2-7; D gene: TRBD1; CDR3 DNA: TGTGCCAGCAGCTTGACAGGGGGTGGTCGGCAGTACTTC; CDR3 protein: CASSLTGGGRQYF
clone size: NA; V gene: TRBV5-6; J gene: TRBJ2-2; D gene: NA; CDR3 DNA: TGTGCCAGCAGCTTGGCCAGGGCGAACACCGGGGAGCTGTTTTTT; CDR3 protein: CASSLARANTGELFF
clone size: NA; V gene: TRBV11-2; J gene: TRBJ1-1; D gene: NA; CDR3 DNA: TGTGCCAGCAGCTTAGACAGGGGCTCGGCCACTGAAGCTTTCTTT; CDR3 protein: CASSLDRGSATEAFF
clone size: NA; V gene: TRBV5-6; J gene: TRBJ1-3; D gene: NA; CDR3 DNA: TGTGCCAGCAGCTCAGGATCTGGAAACACCATATATTTT; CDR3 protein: CASSSGSGNTIYF
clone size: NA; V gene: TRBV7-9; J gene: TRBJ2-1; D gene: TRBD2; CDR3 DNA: TGTGCCAGCAGCCCGGGACTAGCGACCAATGAGCAGTTCTTC; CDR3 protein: CASSPGLATNEQFF
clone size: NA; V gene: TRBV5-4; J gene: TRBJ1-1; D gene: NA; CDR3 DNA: TGTGCCAGCAGCCAGGTCGGAGGGCGGGAAGCTTTCTTT; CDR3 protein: CASSQVGGREAFF
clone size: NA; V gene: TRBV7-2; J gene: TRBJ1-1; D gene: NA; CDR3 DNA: TGTGCCAGCAGCTTGAGGCAGACTGAAGCTTTCTTT; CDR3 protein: CASSLRQTEAFF
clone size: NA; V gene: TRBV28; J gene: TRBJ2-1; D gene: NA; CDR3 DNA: TGTGCCACCTCCGTAGGTGGGAGTAAGGACAATGAGCAGTTCTTC; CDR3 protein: CATSVGGSKDNEQFF
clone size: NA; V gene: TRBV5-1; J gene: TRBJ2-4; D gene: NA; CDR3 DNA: TGCGCCAGCAGCTTGAACTGGCTAGTTGGCAAAAACATTCAGTACTTC; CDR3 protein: CASSLNWLVGKNIQYF
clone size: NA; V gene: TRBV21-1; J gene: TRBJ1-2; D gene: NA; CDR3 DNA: TGTGCCAGCAGCACGGGGACAGAATATGGCTACACCTTC; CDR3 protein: CASSTGTEYGYTF
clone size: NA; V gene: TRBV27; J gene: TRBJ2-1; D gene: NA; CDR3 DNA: TGTGCCAGCAGTTCCTCTCCCGACGGGATAATCTTC; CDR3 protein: CASSSSPDGIIF
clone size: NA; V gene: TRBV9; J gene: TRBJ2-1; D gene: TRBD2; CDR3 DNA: TGTGCCAGCAGCGCCCCCCCAGCAGCGGGAGGAGAGCAGTTCTTC; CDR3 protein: CASSAPPAAGGEQFF
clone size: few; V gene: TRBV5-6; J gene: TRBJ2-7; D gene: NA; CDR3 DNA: TGTGCCAGCAGCCCAGGGTACCCCCACGAGCAGTACTTC; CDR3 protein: CASSPGYPHEQYF
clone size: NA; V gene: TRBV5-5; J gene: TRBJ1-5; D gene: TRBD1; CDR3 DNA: TGTGCCAGCAGCCAGGGGGCTTGGCAGCCCCAGCATTTT; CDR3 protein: CASSQGAWQPQHF
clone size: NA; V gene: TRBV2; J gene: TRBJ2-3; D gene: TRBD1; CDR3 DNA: TGTGCCAGCAGGCTCCGGGACAGAGAATTCACAGATACGCAGTATTTT; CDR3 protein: CASRLRDREFTDTQYF
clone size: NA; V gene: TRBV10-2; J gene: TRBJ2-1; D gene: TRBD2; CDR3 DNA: TGCGCCAGCAGGTCCACTAGCGGGAGACGAAATGAGCAGTTCTTC; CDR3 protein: CASRSTSGRRNEQFF
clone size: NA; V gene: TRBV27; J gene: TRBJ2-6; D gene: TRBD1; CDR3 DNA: TGTGCCAGCAGATCTAAGGGGACAGGGGGCCCTTCTCGCCCTGGGGCCAACGTCCTGACTTTC; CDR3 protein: CASRSKGTGGPSRPGANVLTF
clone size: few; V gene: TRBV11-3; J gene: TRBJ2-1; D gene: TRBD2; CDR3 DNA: TGTGCCAGCAGCTTAAGTGGCAGCGGGGGCGACGTTGGGAATGAGCAGTTCTTC; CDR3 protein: CASSLSGSGGDVGNEQFF
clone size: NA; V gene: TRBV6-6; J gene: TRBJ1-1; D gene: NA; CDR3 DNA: TGTGCCAGCAGTTCAGGGTCGGGCACTGAAGCTTTCTTT; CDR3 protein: CASSSGSGTEAFF
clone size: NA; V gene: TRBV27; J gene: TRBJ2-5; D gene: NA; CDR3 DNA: TGTGCCAGCAGTAGTGCGGGGGCGGAGACCCAGTACTTC; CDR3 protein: CASSSAGAETQYF
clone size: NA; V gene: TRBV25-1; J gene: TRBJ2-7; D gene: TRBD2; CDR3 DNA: TGTGCCAGCAGTCTGGCTAGCGGGAGGAGGGACGAGCAGTACTTC; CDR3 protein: CASSLASGRRDEQYF
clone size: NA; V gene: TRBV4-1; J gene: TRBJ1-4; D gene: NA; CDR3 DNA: TGCGCCAGCAGCCAAGTCGGTATCCTGGGGGGAGTTGGTGAAAAACTGTTTTTT; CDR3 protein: CASSQVGILGGVGEKLFF
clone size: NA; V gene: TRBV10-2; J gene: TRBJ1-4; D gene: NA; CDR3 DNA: TGCGCCAGCAGGAGGCAGTCTACAGAAAAACTGTTTTTT; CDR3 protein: CASRRQSTEKLFF
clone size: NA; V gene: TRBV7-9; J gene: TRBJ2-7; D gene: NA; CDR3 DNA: TGTGCCAGCAGCCCCACCTTGGACAAGTCCTCCTACGAGCAGTACTTC; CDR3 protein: CASSPTLDKSSYEQYF
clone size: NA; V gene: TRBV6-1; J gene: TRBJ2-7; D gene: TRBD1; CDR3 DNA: TGTGCCAGCAGTGATTTACAGGGGGCGCCGTCCGAGCAGTACTTC; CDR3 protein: CASSDLQGAPSEQYF
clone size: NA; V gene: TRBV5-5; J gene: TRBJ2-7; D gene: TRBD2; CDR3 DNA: TGTGCCAGCAGCTTGCCGGGGGGGAGAGCTTACGAGCAGTACTTC; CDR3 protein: CASSLPGGRAYEQYF
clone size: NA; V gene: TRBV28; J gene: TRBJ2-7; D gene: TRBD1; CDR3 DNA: TGTGCCAGCAGTGATTCCGGGACAGGGCCCTACGAGCAGTACTTC; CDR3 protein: CASSDSGTGPYEQYF
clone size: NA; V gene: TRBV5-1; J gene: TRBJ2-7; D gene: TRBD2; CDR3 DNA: TGCGCCAGCAGCTCAGCCCCATTGGTAGCGGGCGCCTCCGAGGCCCACGAGCAGTACTTC; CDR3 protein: CASSSAPLVAGASEAHEQYF
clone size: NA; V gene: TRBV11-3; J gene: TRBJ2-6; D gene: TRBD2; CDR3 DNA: TGTGCCAGCCCCCGCGGACTAGCGGATTCTGGGGCCAACGTCCTGACTTTC; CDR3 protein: CASPRGLADSGANVLTF
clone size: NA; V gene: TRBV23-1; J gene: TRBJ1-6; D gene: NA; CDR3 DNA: TGCGCCAGCAGTCAATTTGAAGGGGCGTTTAATTCACCCCTCCACTTT; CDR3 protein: CASSQFEGAFNSPLHF
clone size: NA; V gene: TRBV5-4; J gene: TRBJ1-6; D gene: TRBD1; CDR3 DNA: TGTGCCAGCAGCCCGGACCACAGGGGGTTGAATTCACCCCTCCACTTT; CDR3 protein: CASSPDHRGLNSPLHF
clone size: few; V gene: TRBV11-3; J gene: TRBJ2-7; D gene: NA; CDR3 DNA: TGTGCCAGCAGCTCAACAGGGAGCTCCTACGAGCAGTACTTC; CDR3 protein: CASSSTGSSYEQYF
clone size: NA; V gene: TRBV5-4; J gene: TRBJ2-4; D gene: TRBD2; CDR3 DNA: TGTGCCAGCAGCCTTGAAGCGGGAGACAACATTCAGTACTTC; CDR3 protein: CASSLEAGDNIQYF
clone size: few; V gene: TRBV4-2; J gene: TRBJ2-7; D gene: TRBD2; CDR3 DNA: TGTGCCAGCAGCCAAGCTTCTAGCGGGAGACACGAGCAGTACTTC; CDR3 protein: CASSQASSGRHEQYF
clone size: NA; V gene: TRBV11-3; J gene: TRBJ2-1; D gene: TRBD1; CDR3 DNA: TGTGCCAGCAGCTTAGCGGACAGGAAATACAATGAGCAGTTCTTC; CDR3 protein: CASSLADRKYNEQFF
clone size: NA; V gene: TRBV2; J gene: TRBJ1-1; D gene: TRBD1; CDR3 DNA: TGTGCCAGCACCTCCGGGACAGGGGGCGAGGACACTGAAGCTTTCTTT; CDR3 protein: CASTSGTGGEDTEAFF
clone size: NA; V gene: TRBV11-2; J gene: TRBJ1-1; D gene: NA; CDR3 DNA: TGTGCCAGCAGCTTGGGTCGGGATACTGAAGCTTTCTTT; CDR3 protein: CASSLGRDTEAFF
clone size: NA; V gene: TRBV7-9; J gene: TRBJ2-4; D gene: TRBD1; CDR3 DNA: TGTGCCAGCAGTTATCCACCCGGACAGGGCCGACGTGCCAAAAACATTCAGTACTTC; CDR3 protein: CASSYPPGQGRRAKNIQYF
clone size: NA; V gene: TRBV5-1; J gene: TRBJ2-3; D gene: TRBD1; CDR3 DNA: TGCGCCAGCAGCTTAACCACTACGGGACAGGGTACGCAGTATTTT; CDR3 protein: CASSLTTTGQGTQYF
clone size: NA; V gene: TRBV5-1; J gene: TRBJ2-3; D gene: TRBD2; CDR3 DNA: TGCGCCAGCAGCTTGGGACTAGCGGGAGGCGATACGCAGTATTTT; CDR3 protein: CASSLGLAGGDTQYF
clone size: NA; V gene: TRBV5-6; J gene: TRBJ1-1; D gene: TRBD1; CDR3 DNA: TGTGCCAGCAGCTCGAAACGACAGGGGAACACTGAAGCTTTCTTT; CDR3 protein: CASSSKRQGNTEAFF
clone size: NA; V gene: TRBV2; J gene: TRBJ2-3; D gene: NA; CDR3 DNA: TGTGCCAGCAGTCCCATTAGCGCCATGAGCACAGATACGCAGTATTTT; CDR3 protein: CASSPISAMSTDTQYF